This T cell receptor beta chain was captured by sequencing in a study of T cells after yellow fever vaccination (dated by TCRdb to between 2019 and 2020). For the wider study: The SMART-Seq v4 Ultra Low Input RNA kit was used to prepare libraries from fractions with low cell numbers. To follow T-cell clones before and after primary and booster YFV17D yellow fever vaccination, bulk TCR alpha and beta repertoires were sequenced over time. The cohort comprised two healthy male donors, one aged 18 to 29 and one aged 30 to 40 years. Blood samples were taken at several timepoints before and after primary and secondary immunization, and bulk PBMC replicates and cell subsets were isolated. Results and caveats for the whole study, not just this receptor: A small share of clonotypes was detected in both CD4 and CD8 compartments, with the overlap likely arising from convergent recombination. Computational filtering was required because FACS-sorted repertoires could contain abundant contaminating clonotypes from the bulk population. Because only two donors were included in the study, the extent to which the findings can be generalized is limited. The secondary T-cell response was weaker than the primary response but faster, peaking on day 5 instead of day 15. After the booster, most of the clones that had expanded following primary vaccination were detected again (around 97% of CD4 and around 87% of CD8), which suggests that memory was broadly maintained.

Explained via the paper, the treatment or condition label denotes: live attenuated yellow fever vaccine strain. PBMCs were isolated from peripheral blood using a standard Ficoll-Paque protocol. Epitope-specific CD8 T cells were sorted using a dextramer loaded with the yellow fever NS4B epitope peptide, with anti-CD3 and anti-CD8 staining. TriZol was used to extract RNA from bulk PBMCs, CD4 and CD8 fractions, and dextramer-positive and dextramer-negative fractions. The V and J ends are trimmed by 6 bases and 6 bases, leaving 12 bases between them. Its CDR3 holds 13 amino acids, cysteine through phenylalanine. Of all the DNA, just the CDR3 is kept, 39 bases in frame from base 1. Taken from the germline V gene (reference sequence), the CDR1 and CDR2 loops are LNHDA and SQIVND. Synthesis of TCR cDNA relied on 5'RACE template switching, a step that introduced a universal primer site along with unique molecular identifiers. Priming of cDNA synthesis was performed from both the TCR alpha and TCR beta constant segments. Library amplification involved two PCR steps, and the second step added sample barcodes and sequencing adapters. Libraries were sequenced on Illumina HiSeq 2500 (2x100 bp) or NovaSeq (2x150 bp). The original methods were these. MIGEC handled demultiplexing of reads and collapsing into UMI consensus sequences, while MiXCR performed V(D)J alignment. Using edgeR on replicate PBMC samples, clonotypes were called vaccine-responding if FDR was below 0.01 and the log2 fold change was above 5 up to day 15. Each bulk clonotype was labeled CD4 or CD8 based on which sequenced repertoire, CD4 or CD8, contained the clonotype at higher abundance. NS4B-specific clonotypes were defined as those at least 10-fold enriched in dextramer-positive over dextramer-negative fractions; CD4-biased clonotypes were excluded. TCRdb reworked the public reads: Q25 trimming with fastp, MiXCR clone assembly, productive beta chains retained. Rows with a matching CDR3 protein are joined into one entry that keeps the most common DNA and genes. The V and J calls follow TCRdb's processing rather than the paper's. Counted in this sample were more than 65,000 distinct CDR3 sequences; about an eighth of them appeared once. The biggest ten clones account for roughly 24% of the sample.

Regarding this clonotype: Qualities for individual bases were not recorded, and no much larger clone is one base off.

This TCR derives from a young man who received the YFV17D yellow fever vaccine. Sequenced here: CD8+ T cells not binding an NS4B(214-222) dextramer, sorted from PBMCs, sampled around 3 weeks after the first yellow fever vaccination. In the paper's terms, the cell subset or site label means: NS4B epitope dextramer-negative CD8 T cells. The sequence links TRBV19 to TRBJ2-1, with a tentative D call of TRBD1 or TRBD2, each matching 7 bases. The nucleotide sequence reads TGTGCCAGTAGCACAGGGGAGGGCAATGAGCAGTTCTTC. Its coded protein is CASSTGEGNEQFF.